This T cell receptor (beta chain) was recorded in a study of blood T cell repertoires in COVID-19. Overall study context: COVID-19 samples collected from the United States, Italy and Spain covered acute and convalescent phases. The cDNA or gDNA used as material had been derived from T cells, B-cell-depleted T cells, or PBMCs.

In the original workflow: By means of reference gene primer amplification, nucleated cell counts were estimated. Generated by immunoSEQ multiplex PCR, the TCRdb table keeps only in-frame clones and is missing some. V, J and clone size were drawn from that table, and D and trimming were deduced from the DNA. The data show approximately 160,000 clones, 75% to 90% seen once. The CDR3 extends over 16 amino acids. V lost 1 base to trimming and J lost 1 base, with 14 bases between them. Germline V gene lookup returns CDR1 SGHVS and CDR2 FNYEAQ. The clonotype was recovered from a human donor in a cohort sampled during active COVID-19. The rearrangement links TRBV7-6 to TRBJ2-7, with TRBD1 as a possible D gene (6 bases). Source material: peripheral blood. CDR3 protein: CASSLGSGGSSYEQYF. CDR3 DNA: TGTGCCAGCAGCTTAGGGTCTGGGGGCTCGTCCTACGAGCAGTACTTC.